These 22 T cell receptor beta chains came from one sample sequenced in a study of OX40 agonist ivuxolimab in advanced cancers. Sequencing was performed with immunoSEQ multiplex PCR; in TCRdb, only in-frame clones are kept and a portion is missing. There are about 64,000 clones in the sample; roughly 80% occur only once, and roughly 5.2% lies in the top ten. The material was CD4+ or CD8+ T cells sorted from blood, obtained in a trial of the OX40 agonist ivuxolimab. These TCRs come from an adult with an advanced solid tumor such as melanoma, head and neck, liver or kidney cancer.

The chain couples TRBV10-3 to TRBJ1-2; D is ambiguous. The V gene's germline CDR1 is ENHRY and CDR2 SYGVKD. The V end lost 6 bases, the J end lost 4 bases, and 18 bases lay between the germline ends. This CDR3 is 15 amino acids long. CDR3 loop: CAISVNLNGPYGYTF. CDR3 in DNA: TGTGCCATCAGCGTTAATCTTAACGGACCCTATGGCTACACCTTC.

CDR3 region: CASSLDGSNQPQHF. In DNA, the CDR3 is TGCGCCAGCAGCCTCGATGGGAGTAATCAGCCCCAGCATTTT. The chain has TRBV4-1 and TRBJ1-5, with D uncertain. Germline values: CDR1 MGHRA, CDR2 YSYEKL. CDR3 size: 14 residues. The ends were cut back, 4 bases at V and 4 bases at J, with 11 bases in the middle.

This clone was detected many times. The chain recombines TRBV19 with TRBJ1-3, with TRBD1 identical over 7 bases. The CDR3 runs 14 residues. V lost 8 bases and J lost 4; bases outside the gene matches: 8. Germline V gene data show CDR1 as LNHDA and CDR2 as SQIVND (reference sequence). CDR3 region: CASSEGAQGNTIYF. DNA for the CDR3: TGTGCCAGTTCTGAGGGGGCGCAAGGAAACACCATATATTTT. Full variable domain (rest looked up from reference TRBV19 and TRBJ1-3): DGGITQSPKYLFRKEGQNVTLSCEQNLNHDAMYWYRQDPGQGLRLIYYSQIVNDFQKGDIAEGYSVSREKKESFPLTVTSAQKNPTAFYLCASSEGAQGNTIYFGEGSWLTVV.

V gene TRBV5-1 combines with J gene TRBJ2-5, with unresolved D. CDR1 SGHRS and CDR2 YFSETQ come from the germline V gene. Trimming stripped 2 bases from V and 5 bases from J, with 13 bases between. The CDR3 is 14 amino acids. The CDR3 here is CASSFYSTVETQYF. CDR3 DNA sequence: TGCGCCAGCAGCTTCTACAGTACTGTGGAGACCCAGTACTTC.

The genes are TRBV5-1 and TRBJ2-7; D is unresolved. V lost 0 bases and J 3 bases, leaving 16 bases between the germline ends. Germline V gene data show CDR1 as SGHRS and CDR2 as YFSETQ. The CDR3 has 16 amino acids. The CDR3 DNA reads as TGCGCCAGCAGCTTGGTGGACCCTGTGAAGATCTACGAGCAGTACTTC. As protein: CASSLVDPVKIYEQYF.

This clone appeared a few times. For the CDR3, the DNA is TGTGCCAGCTCACTCCCGGACAGCTATTCACCCCTCCACTTT. This gives the protein CASSLPDSYSPLHF. The genes are TRBV18 and TRBJ1-6; TRBD1 is a possible D gene (6 bases). In germline, CDR1 is KGHSH, CDR2 LQKENI. This CDR3 has 14 residues. V lost 4 bases and J lost 8, with 12 bases in between.

This clone showed up just a few times. The chain is built from TRBV15 and TRBJ2-3; 14 bases map to TRBD2. This CDR3 spans 17 amino acids. Per the germline V gene, CDR1 is LNHNV and CDR2 is YYDKDF (reference sequence). The J segment lost 4 bases and the V segment lost 0 bases, leaving 3 bases of the junction unmatched. Here the CDR3 DNA reads TGTGCCACCAGCAGAGAGACTAGCGGGGGGGGCCCAGATACGCAGTATTTT. Amino acids: CATSRETSGGGPDTQYF.

This sequence joins TRBV9 and TRBJ2-2; 10 bases fit TRBD2. Germline CDR1 SGDLS, CDR2 YYNGEE. The CDR3 length is 15 residues. V was pared by 3 bases and J by 5 bases, with 4 bases of the junction left unmatched. The CDR3, as DNA: TGTGCCAGCAGCGAAAGCGGGAGGGTTACCGGGGAGCTGTTTTTT. Translating it yields CASSESGRVTGELFF.

The rearrangement joins TRBV19 to TRBJ2-7; 8 nucleotides agree with TRBD1. This CDR3 is built from 15 residues. Germline-derived CDR1 and CDR2 are LNHDA and SQIVND (reference sequence). The ends lost 5 bases at V and 2 bases at J; junction bases unmatched: 8. The CDR3: CASSLRQGSPYEQYF. For the CDR3, the DNA is TGTGCCAGTAGTTTACGACAGGGGTCCCCCTACGAGCAGTACTTC.

The chain joins TRBV29-1 to TRBJ2-7; D gene unclear. The CDR3 contains 13 residues. V lost 2 bases and J lost 4, with 12 bases in between. Looked up from germline, CDR1 is SQVTM and CDR2 is ANQGSEA. The CDR3 region is CSVELQVGYEQYF. The CDR3 DNA sequence: TGCAGCGTTGAACTCCAGGTAGGATACGAGCAGTACTTC.

This rearrangement joins TRBV14 to TRBJ2-3, with D perhaps TRBD1 (5 bases). V lost 2 bases to trimming and J lost 4 bases, with 7 bases between them. This CDR3 has 13 amino acids. Germline values: CDR1 SGHDN, CDR2 FVKESK. CDR3 sequence (DNA): TGTGCCAGCAGCCAAATCAGGGCAGATACGCAGTATTTT. Translated: CASSQIRADTQYF.

The chain is built from TRBV2 and TRBJ1-2, with D possibly being TRBD1 (6 bases). The V gene lost 7 bases and the J gene lost 4 bases, with 19 bases spanning the gap. The CDR3 sequence is 15 residues long. CDR1 and CDR2 from the germline V gene are SNHLY and FYNNEI. DNA of the CDR3: TGTGCCAGCAACCCTCTTACGGACAGCTCCTATGGCTACACCTTC. Translating it yields CASNPLTDSSYGYTF.

The V and J genes are TRBV6-1 and TRBJ1-5; D perhaps matches TRBD1 (6 bases). V dropped 6 bases and J dropped 7 bases, with 13 bases sitting between them. The germline CDR1 and CDR2 sequences are MNHNS and SASEGT. CDR3 size: 13 residues. The CDR3 loop reads CASRSTGQQPQHF. The CDR3 nucleotides are TGTGCCAGCAGATCGACAGGCCAACAGCCCCAGCATTTT.

The chain is built from TRBV27 and TRBJ2-7; 8 positions agree with TRBD1. The CDR3 runs 15 residues. CDR1 is MNHEY and CDR2 is SMNVEV in the germline V gene (reference sequence). Losses at the gene ends were 6 bases for V and 4 bases for J; bases not matched to a gene: 11. CDR3 region: CASSLGTGDPYEQYF. In DNA, the CDR3 is TGTGCCAGCAGCTTAGGGACAGGCGATCCTTACGAGCAGTACTTC.

Only one count was recorded for this clone. V is TRBV5-4 and J is TRBJ2-3, with no clear D. Germline V lookup: CDR1 SGHNT, CDR2 YYREEE (reference sequence). This CDR3 is built from 17 residues. The ends were cut back, 3 bases at V and 4 bases at J, with 21 bases in the middle. CDR3 residues: CASSYIPQAIESDTQYF. CDR3 DNA: TGTGCCAGCAGCTATATCCCACAAGCAATAGAATCAGATACGCAGTATTTT.

This sequence joins TRBV7-9 and TRBJ2-3; TRBD1 aligns across 8 bases. Per germline, CDR1 SEHNR and CDR2 FQNEAQ (reference sequence). The CDR3 has 12 amino acids. V lost 1 base and J lost 15; bases outside the gene matches: 6. The DNA for the CDR3 is TGTGCCAGCAGCTTAGGTCCGGGACAGGAATATTTT. Translating gives CASSLGPGQEYF. The variable domain in full, completed from reference TRBV7-9 and TRBJ2-3, reads DTGVSQNPRHKITKRGQNVTFRCDPISEHNRLYWYRQTLGQGPEFLTYFQNEAQLEKSRLLSDRFSAERPKGSFSTLEIQRTEQGDSAMYLCASSLGPGQEYFGPGTRLTVL.

The chain has TRBV5-4 and TRBJ2-7, with a possible D match to TRBD1 (5 bases). V dropped 1 base and J dropped 3 bases, with 8 bases sitting between them. The germline CDR1 and CDR2 sequences are SGHNT and YYREEE (reference sequence). The CDR3 has 13 residues. The CDR3 sequence: CASSLPQGYEQYF. The CDR3 bases are TGTGCCAGCAGCTTGCCGCAGGGCTACGAGCAGTACTTC. The full variable domain, its missing parts supplied by reference TRBV5-4 and TRBJ2-7, is ETGVTQSPTHLIKTRGQQVTLRCSSQSGHNTVSWYQQALGQGPQFIFQYYREEENGRGNFPPRFSGLQFPNYSSELNVNALELDDSALYLCASSLPQGYEQYFGPGTRLTVT.

This rearrangement joins TRBV5-1 to TRBJ2-1; the D is unclear. The CDR3 has 16 residues. Trimming stripped 0 bases from V and 0 bases from J, with 10 bases between. CDR1 and CDR2 from the germline V gene are SGHRS and YFSETQ. The CDR3, as DNA: TGCGCCAGCAGCTTGGAAGGGCCGGGCTCCTACAATGAGCAGTTCTTC. Protein sequence: CASSLEGPGSYNEQFF.

The rearrangement uses TRBV7-2 and TRBJ2-2; no clear D. V lost 5 bases and J lost 7, with 14 bases in between. The germline V gene has CDR1 SGHTA and CDR2 FQGNSA. There are 14 residues in the CDR3. CDR3 nucleotide sequence: TGTGCCAGCAGCCCATCTCGGCAGATCGGGGAGCTGTTTTTT. Its protein is CASSPSRQIGELFF.

This chain links TRBV11-2 with TRBJ2-5; D not resolved. Per germline, CDR1 SGHAT and CDR2 FQNNGV. V was shortened by 4 bases and J by 5 bases, with 17 bases between the two germline ends. CDR3 size: 15 residues. The CDR3: CASSSPRLHRETQYF. In DNA, the CDR3 is TGTGCCAGCAGCTCCCCCCGCCTCCATCGGGAGACCCAGTACTTC.

This clone showed up just once. This sequence joins TRBV2 and TRBJ1-2; 9 bases map to TRBD1. This CDR3 is built from 13 residues. Germline V gene data show CDR1 as SNHLY and CDR2 as FYNNEI. V shed 5 bases, J shed 8 bases, and the junction held 6 bases outside the gene matches. The CDR3 DNA reads as TGTGCCAGCAGTAAGGACAGGGGAGACGGCTACACCTTC. This encodes CASSKDRGDGYTF.

The rearrangement uses TRBV19 and TRBJ1-3, with D uncertain. The V gene lost 5 bases and the J gene lost 8 bases, with 16 bases spanning the gap. This CDR3 region has 14 residues. CDR1 is LNHDA and CDR2 is SQIVND in the germline V gene (reference sequence). Here the CDR3 reads CASSGSRREDTIYF. DNA for the CDR3: TGTGCCAGTAGTGGTTCAAGGCGAGAGGACACCATATATTTT.